The clone carrying this TCR beta chain was counted many times. Its antigen is undetermined. The CDR3 extends over 15 amino acids. With 0 bases removed from V and 4 bases from J, the gap between germline ends came to 15 bases. The V gene's germline CDR1 is DFQATT and CDR2 SNEGSKA (reference sequence). This sample was included in a study of neurological immune-mediated disorders. Study conclusions and caveats: Multiple sclerosis, the disease with the least TCR clonal expansion, fell below healthy controls, whereas HTLV-1-associated myelopathy showed the most.

The time point was: longitudinal time-point 3. TCRdb redid the calling of the 5' RACE reads with MiXCR, one entry per CDR3 protein. The sample consists of some 55,000 distinct CDR3 sequences, roughly 7.7% of them appearing once. The V and J genes are TRBV20-1 and TRBJ1-1, with D uncertain. This clonotype was sampled from a woman between 40 and 55 years old in good health. Sequencing was done on a sample of PBMCs. CDR3 bases: TGCAGTGCTAGAGATGAGGGATGGAGTGCCACTGAAGCTTTCTTT. It is translated as CSARDEGWSATEAFF.